One and the same sample provided the 21 T cell receptor beta chains below, sequenced in a study of shared clonotypes between healthy human individuals. Repertoires were generated with immunoSEQ multiplex PCR, while TCRdb's copy carries only in-frame clones and drops some. Seen here are a few million clones, 85% to 95% observed once, and the top ten hold 0.39%. Sample: naive CD4+ T cells from PBMCs. Subset defined: CD45RA+ positively selected. The receptor set was obtained from a man between 18 and 35 years old in good health. Some clones in this sample may be carry-over from other donors' samples.

The chain recombines TRBV18 with TRBJ1-2, with D perhaps matching TRBD1 (5 bases). The CDR3 length is 13 residues. Germline V gene sequence: CDR1 KGHSH, CDR2 LQKENI. The germline V and J ends were trimmed by 4 bases and 7 bases, with 13 bases remaining between them. CDR3 amino acids: CASSLERGGGYTF. CDR3 nucleotide sequence: TGTGCCAGCTCACTCGAGAGGGGCGGTGGCTACACCTTC.

This clone has only one observation. This chain links TRBV7-6 with TRBJ2-2; possibly TRBD2 for D (6 bases). This CDR3 is built from 16 residues. V lost 1 base, J lost 6 bases, and 15 bases lay in between. Germline CDR1 reads SGHVS; CDR2 reads FNYEAQ. CDR3 sequence (DNA): TGTGCCAGCAGCTTAGAGGCCGCGGGGCCCCCCGGGGAGCTGTTTTTT. It yields the protein CASSLEAAGPPGELFF.

The rearrangement joins TRBV29-1 to TRBJ1-4, with D maybe TRBD1 (6 bases). Germline V lookup: CDR1 SQVTM, CDR2 ANQGSEA. The CDR3 length is 13 residues. Trimming took off 6 bases at V and 7 bases at J, with 15 bases between the two ends. The CDR3 sequence is CSVGSGGGEKLFF. The CDR3 DNA reads as TGCAGCGTGGGATCTGGGGGCGGTGAAAAACTGTTTTTT.

Of note for this clone: This sample includes further DNA sequences coding for the same CDR3. The chain is built from TRBV19 and TRBJ2-5; D gene unclear. The CDR3 loop spans 13 amino acids. Germline V gives CDR1 LNHDA, CDR2 SQIVND (reference sequence). Trimming pared 2 bases from V and 2 bases from J, leaving 6 bases between. The CDR3 reads CASSISSQETQYF. CDR3 DNA sequence: TGTGCCAGTAGTATATCCTCACAAGAGACCCAGTACTTC.

Notes on this clone: The identical CDR3 is also encoded by other nucleotide sequences in the sample. The CDR3 loop reads CASSLWGNTEAFF. The CDR3 coding sequence is TGCGCCAGCAGCTTATGGGGAAACACTGAAGCTTTCTTT. This chain uses TRBV5-1 with TRBJ1-1, with D unclear. Trimming pared 2 bases from V and 2 bases from J, leaving 7 bases between. The CDR3 is 13 amino acids. Looked up from germline, CDR1 is SGHRS and CDR2 is YFSETQ.

Comment on this clone: The sample contains more than one DNA sequence encoding this CDR3. V gene TRBV30 combines with J gene TRBJ2-3; the D gene is possibly TRBD2 (6 bases). Per germline, CDR1 GTSNPN and CDR2 SVGIG (reference sequence). This CDR3 region has 14 residues. Trimming left V 0 bases short and J 1 base short, with 8 bases between. The CDR3 coding sequence is TGTGCCTGGAGTGTCGGAGGGGGCACAGATACGCAGTATTTT. Amino acid sequence: CAWSVGGGTDTQYF.

The chain carries TRBV10-3 and TRBJ2-7; 8 positions match TRBD2. The CDR3 is 14 amino acids. The J segment lost 3 bases and the V segment lost 5 bases, leaving 6 bases of the junction unmatched. The V gene's germline CDR1 is ENHRY and CDR2 SYGVKD. CDR3 sequence: CAISIRAGDYEQYF. CDR3 nucleotides: TGTGCCATCAGTATTCGAGCGGGAGACTACGAGCAGTACTTC.

J is TRBJ2-1 and V is TRBV4-2; 8 nucleotides align to TRBD2. V gave up 0 bases and J gave up 13 bases; unmatched junction bases: 11. The CDR3 runs to 15 residues. CDR1 and CDR2 from the germline V gene are LGHNA and YNFKEQ. CDR3 in DNA: TGTGCCAGCAGCCAAGAGATGCAGAGCGGGAGCTCCCAGTTCTTC. Encoded protein: CASSQEMQSGSSQFF.

The chain has TRBV7-3 and TRBJ2-2; TRBD1 agrees at 10 bases. The V gene end was trimmed by 4 bases and the J gene end by 2 bases; junction bases not matched to a gene: 4. Germline lookup yields CDR1 SGHTA and CDR2 FQGTGA. The CDR3 loop spans 16 amino acids. The CDR3 here is CASSSGQGVNTGELFF. The DNA for the CDR3 is TGTGCCAGCAGCTCCGGACAGGGGGTAAACACCGGGGAGCTGTTTTTT.

Only a few counts were recorded for this clone. The J gene is TRBJ1-1, the V gene TRBV29-1, with no clear D. The CDR3 is made up of 14 amino acids. The germline V gene has CDR1 SQVTM and CDR2 ANQGSEA. V lost 4 bases, J lost 0 bases, and 12 bases lay in between. CDR3 nucleotide sequence: TGCAGCGTTGGTAAGGGCTCGATGAACACTGAAGCTTTCTTT. Encoded protein: CSVGKGSMNTEAFF.

The V and J genes are TRBV4-2 and TRBJ2-1, with TRBD2 matching over 11 bases. V was pared by 4 bases and J by 0 bases, with 8 bases of the junction left unmatched. This CDR3 contains 18 residues. The germline V gene encodes CDR1 LGHNA and CDR2 YNFKEQ. The CDR3 is CASSPEGTSGNSYNEQFF. The CDR3 DNA reads as TGTGCCAGCAGCCCCGAGGGGACTAGCGGAAACTCCTACAATGAGCAGTTCTTC.

The chain employs TRBV18 and TRBJ2-7, with no clear D. The CDR3 runs 14 residues. Trimming took 2 bases from V and 2 from J, leaving 10 bases between them. Germline V CDR1 and CDR2: KGHSH, LQKENI. CDR3 in DNA: TGTGCCAGCTCACCAATTCTCGGAACCTACGAGCAGTACTTC. Residues: CASSPILGTYEQYF.

The rearrangement links TRBV11-2 to TRBJ1-1, with 11 nucleotides matching TRBD1. The J segment lost 3 bases and the V segment lost 7 bases, leaving 1 base of the junction unmatched. The CDR3 is made up of 13 amino acids. The germline V gene has CDR1 SGHAT and CDR2 FQNNGV. CDR3 nucleotides: TGTGCCAGCATGGGACAGGGGGACACTGAAGCTTTCTTT. This gives the protein CASMGQGDTEAFF.

In this sample, this clone turned up once. This rearrangement joins TRBV7-2 to TRBJ1-2; D is ambiguous. There are 15 residues in the CDR3. Trimming stripped 0 bases from V and 2 bases from J, with 10 bases between. Germline V gene lookup returns CDR1 SGHTA and CDR2 FQGNSA. CDR3 residues: CASSLARGRNYGYTF. In DNA form, the CDR3 reads TGTGCCAGCAGCTTAGCACGGGGAAGGAACTATGGCTACACCTTC.

This chain uses TRBV6-1 with TRBJ2-2; D is possibly TRBD2 (5 bases). The CDR3 runs to 13 residues. From germline, CDR1 is MNHNS and CDR2 SASEGT. Trimming took 6 bases from V and 7 from J, leaving 12 bases between them. This chain's CDR3 is CASSQEGFGELFF. The CDR3 DNA reads as TGTGCCAGCAGCCAAGAGGGATTCGGGGAGCTGTTTTTT.

The chain uses TRBV14 and TRBJ2-3; perhaps TRBD1 as D (6 bases). CDR1 SGHDN and CDR2 FVKESK come from the germline V gene. V lost 5 bases and J lost 2, with 17 bases in between. The CDR3 has 16 residues. Here the CDR3 reads CASSAIPGQLTDTQYF. The DNA of the CDR3 is TGTGCCAGCAGCGCCATCCCCGGACAGCTCACAGATACGCAGTATTTT. The full variable domain, with the rest looked up from reference TRBV14 and TRBJ2-3, is EAGVTQFPSHSVIEKGQTVTLRCDPISGHDNLYWYRRVMGKEIKFLLHFVKESKQDESGMPNNRFLAERTGGTYSTLKVQPAELEDSGVYFCASSAIPGQLTDTQYFGPGTRLTVL.

The chain recombines TRBV4-1 with TRBJ2-4; D is possibly TRBD2 (5 bases). CDR3 length equals 14 residues. Germline V gene data show CDR1 as MGHRA and CDR2 as YSYEKL. V was trimmed by 9 bases and J by 2 bases, leaving 14 bases between them. CDR3 DNA sequence: TGCGCCAGAACGGGGATTATAACCAAAAACATTCAGTACTTC. Translation gives CARTGIITKNIQYF.

This sequence joins TRBV7-9 and TRBJ1-4; 10 positions agree with TRBD1. CDR1 is SEHNR, CDR2 FQNEAQ, per germline (reference sequence). CDR3 length: 16 amino acids. The V segment lost 5 bases and the J segment 7 bases; nucleotides outside the gene matches: 10. CDR3 region: CASSLGTGDWGEKLFF. DNA of the CDR3: TGTGCCAGCAGCCTCGGGACAGGGGACTGGGGTGAAAAACTGTTTTTT.

Comment on this clone: At the DNA level, this CDR3 is encoded by other sequences in the same sample as well. The rearrangement uses TRBV7-2 and TRBJ2-7; 8 nucleotides line up with TRBD1. The CDR3 loop spans 15 amino acids. The germline V gene encodes CDR1 SGHTA and CDR2 FQGNSA. V lost 5 bases and J lost 3; bases outside the gene matches: 9. For the CDR3, the DNA is TGTGCCAGCAGCCGCACCGGACAGGGATTCTACGAGCAGTACTTC. This gives the protein CASSRTGQGFYEQYF.

This clone was seen a single time. This sequence joins TRBV5-5 and TRBJ2-7, with 8 bases identical to TRBD1. This CDR3 region has 13 residues. The trim removed 5 bases at V and 4 bases at J, leaving 5 bases unmatched. Per germline, CDR1 SGHKS and CDR2 YYEKEE (reference sequence). This CDR3 is CASRPGQGYEQYF. The CDR3 DNA reads TGTGCCAGCAGGCCCGGACAGGGTTACGAGCAGTACTTC.

There are a few counts of this clone. The sample has other DNA sequences that encode this CDR3 too. The rearrangement links TRBV5-1 to TRBJ1-3; tentative D call: TRBD1 (6 bases). The CDR3 runs to 15 residues. Trimming pared 0 bases from V and 0 bases from J, leaving 7 bases between. Looked up from germline, CDR1 is SGHRS and CDR2 is YFSETQ. The CDR3 region has the DNA TGCGCCAGCAGCTTGGGGACAGTCTCTGGAAACACCATATATTTT. Its protein is CASSLGTVSGNTIYF.